This paragraph covers one TCR beta chain sequence. No antigen is known for it. No quality values exist for individual bases; no much larger clone is one base distant. TCRbeta CDR3 regions were amplified from genomic DNA using the immunoSEQ Assay, a bias-controlled multiplex PCR. Per the source publication's procedure: Nucleated cell counts per sample were estimated from amplification of reference gene primers within the assay. To quantify the absolute abundance of each unique TCRbeta CDR3 rearrangement, sequence reads were collapsed and filtered. For each sample, productive Simpson clonality was calculated as the square root of Simpson's diversity index over productive rearrangements. TCRdb holds this immuneACCESS table with in-frame rearrangements only. Some clones are missing; in checked studies, unresolved V genes explain under half, and the rest has no known cause. That table supplies the V and J calls and clone size; D and trimming were determined from the DNA. In all, the sample holds approximately 130,000 clones, and approximately 85% of those were seen once. Together, the top ten hold 9.5% to 15% of the sample.

Taken from cysteine to phenylalanine, the CDR3 has 15 residues. Only the CDR3 part of the read is kept: 45 bases, read in frame from the first base. From a lookup of the germline V gene, CDR1 and CDR2 are SNHLY and FYNNEI. The germline V and J ends show losses of 6 bases and 4 bases respectively, and no gene match explains 9 bases of the junction. Whole blood was collected in K2EDTA tubes by collaborating institutions according to the institutions' own protocols. For TCRbeta analysis, collaborators shipped samples as frozen whole blood, isolated PBMCs, or DNA extracted from either of those sample types. These data belong to a study of blood T cell repertoires in COVID-19 (dated by TCRdb to about 2020). Looking at the study overall: The collaborator samples originated in the United States, Italy and Spain and spanned the acute and convalescent phases of COVID-19. A freely available public database, intended as a resource for researchers studying the immune response to SARS-CoV-2, is where the repertoires were released. The prospective study material was composed of cDNA or gDNA derived from T cells, B-cell-depleted T cells, or PBMCs. A de-identified subject ID, COVID-19 status, age in years and sex were almost always included in the sample metadata. Subjects who had been exposed to COVID-19, were actively infected with it, or had recovered from it provided the deeply sampled blood TCRbeta repertoires that made up the dataset. Samples came from the ongoing ImmuneRACE study (first 160 participants) plus 1,254 subjects from 6 global collaborators. Where available, HLA class I and class II types were obtained from metadata supplied by the sample provider rather than from assay-based typing.

What the research found in general, with its limitations: How much clinical and demographic metadata was included differed by source and by participant, and the metadata was provided uncurated.

Sequencing input: peripheral blood. The TCR originated in a human donor in a cohort sampled during active COVID-19. The chain employs TRBV2 and TRBJ2-3; 8 central bases correspond to TRBD2. The nucleotide sequence reads TGTGCCAGCAGGTCTTTAGCGGGGTCCTCAGATACGCAGTATTTT. Translated, this gives CASRSLAGSSDTQYF.